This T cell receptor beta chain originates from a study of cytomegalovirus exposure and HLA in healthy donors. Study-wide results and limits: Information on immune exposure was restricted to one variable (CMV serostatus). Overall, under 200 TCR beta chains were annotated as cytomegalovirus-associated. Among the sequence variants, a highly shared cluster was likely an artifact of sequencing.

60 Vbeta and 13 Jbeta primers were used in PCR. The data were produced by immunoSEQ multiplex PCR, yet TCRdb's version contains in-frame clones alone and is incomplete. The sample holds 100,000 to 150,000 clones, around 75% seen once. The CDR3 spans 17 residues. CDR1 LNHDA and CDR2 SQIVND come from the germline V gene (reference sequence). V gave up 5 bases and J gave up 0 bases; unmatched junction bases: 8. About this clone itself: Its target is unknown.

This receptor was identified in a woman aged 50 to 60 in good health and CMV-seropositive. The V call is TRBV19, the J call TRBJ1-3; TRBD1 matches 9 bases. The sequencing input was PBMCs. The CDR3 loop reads CASSFGQGRASGNTIYF. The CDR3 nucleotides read TGTGCCAGTAGTTTCGGACAGGGGAGGGCCTCTGGAAACACCATATATTTT.